The source of this T cell receptor (beta chain) is a study of response to subunit inactivated influenza vaccine. TCRdb itself ran the RT-PCR reads through MiXCR, one entry per CDR3 protein. The data show under 200,000 distinct CDR3 sequences, 9.5% to 15% seen once. The CDR3 length is 16 residues. Trimming took 0 bases from V and 1 from J; bases not matched to a gene: 4. Germline assignment: CDR1 LGHNA and CDR2 YNFKEQ. This clonotype was seen ten or more times. These data also formed part of another study, on T cells expressing NK-cell markers. As reported in that work: Researchers built TCR beta cDNA using 5'RACE template switching with UMIs.

The sample in question was CD8+ T cells sorted from PBMCs, obtained 12 days after vaccination. This sequence joins TRBV4-2 and TRBJ2-3, with TRBD2 matching over 7 bases. This clonotype was sampled from a man between 45 and 60 years old who received an inactivated influenza vaccine. CDR3 protein: CASSQEAGRGTDTQYF. For the CDR3, the DNA is TGTGCCAGCAGCCAAGAAGCGGGGAGAGGCACAGATACGCAGTATTTT.